These T cell receptor beta chains were read from a single sample in a study of somatic mutations in cytotoxic T cells in rheumatoid arthritis. Clones were read by immunoSEQ multiplex PCR, and TCRdb kept only the in-frame ones, dropping some. The sample lists 20,000 to 25,000 clones; about 86% were seen once. Input material: CD8+ T cells sorted from blood. These TCRs come from a woman aged 50 to 65 in good health. Both conserved end residues are part of each CDR3. D genes are given only for firm matches. Some rows have no size entry. The others give once, few or many, or a class for an expanded clone.

>16|TRBJ1-4|TRBV15|NA|NA
TGTGCCACCAGCAGAGATCGGCCAAGGCTCGGTGAAAAACTGTTTTTT
CATSRDRPRLGEKLFF
>14|TRBJ1-5|TRBV27|NA|NA
TGTGCCAGCAGTTTAGAGGTTAGCAATCAGCCCCAGCATTTT
CASSLEVSNQPQHF
>17|TRBJ2-2|TRBV9|NA|TRBD2
TGTGCCAGCAGCGTAGATTGGGGGGCGGGAGGCACCGGGGAGCTGTTTTTT
CASSVDWGAGGTGELFF
>16|TRBJ2-5|TRBV15|NA|NA
TGTGCCACCAGCAGAGATCAAGCGGTACTGGTAGAGACCCAGTACTTC
CATSRDQAVLVETQYF
>15|TRBJ1-2|TRBV10-3|NA|NA
TGTGCCATCATGTCGGACATGGCTATTAACTATGGCTACACCTTC
CAIMSDMAINYGYTF
>15|TRBJ2-5|TRBV4-1|once|TRBD1
TGCGCCAGCAGCCAAGAGGGGACAGAGCAAGAGACCCAGTACTTC
CASSQEGTEQETQYF
>14|TRBJ1-5|TRBV28|NA|NA
TGTGCCAGCGTTACAGGGTTCGGCAATCAGCCCCAGCATTTT
CASVTGFGNQPQHF
>21|TRBJ2-7|TRBV19|NA|NA
TGTGCCAGTAGTATAGATCAAGTGGGGGAAAAATGGGACAAGCGGTCCTACGAGCAGTACTTC
CASSIDQVGEKWDKRSYEQYF
>14|TRBJ2-7|TRBV5-8|NA|NA
TGTGCCAGCAGCTTGGCGGGCGGATCCTACGAGCAGTACTTC
CASSLAGGSYEQYF
>15|TRBJ1-2|TRBV6-6|NA|TRBD1
TGTGCCAGCAGTTACTCAACAGGGGATGGGGATGGCTACACCTTC
CASSYSTGDGDGYTF
>18|TRBJ2-3|TRBV14|few|TRBD2
TGTGCCAGCAGCCAAGGATTTTCAGCGGGGGGTTTACGAGATACGCAGTATTTT
CASSQGFSAGGLRDTQYF
>11|TRBJ2-1|TRBV2|NA|NA
TGTGCCAGCAGTGAAAACAATGAGCAGTTCTTC
CASSENNEQFF
>13|TRBJ1-3|TRBV29-1|NA|NA
TGCAGCGTTGCCCCTTCCTCTGGAAACACCATATATTTT
CSVAPSSGNTIYF
>14|TRBJ2-7|TRBV28|once|NA
TGTGCCAGCAGTTCCCAGGGACGTAGTTCCGAGCAGTACTTC
CASSSQGRSSEQYF
>14|TRBJ1-2|TRBV9|NA|NA
TGTGCCAGCAGCGTGGGCAGGGATTCCTATGGCTACACCTTC
CASSVGRDSYGYTF
>15|TRBJ1-5|TRBV19|NA|NA
TGTGCCAGTAGTATAGTCGTCGGCAGCAATCAGCCCCAGCATTTT
CASSIVVGSNQPQHF
>16|TRBJ2-1|TRBV4-1|NA|TRBD2
TGCGCCAGCAGCCATAAAAGCGGGGGGGCCGACAATGAGCAGTTCTTC
CASSHKSGGADNEQFF
>13|TRBJ2-1|TRBV4-1|NA|NA
TGCGCCAGCAGCCAAGGGGCGGTGCGGGAGCAGTTCTTC
CASSQGAVREQFF
>16|TRBJ2-7|TRBV4-3|NA|TRBD2
TGCGCCAGCAGCCAAACTAGCGGGGGGGCCTCCTACGAGCAGTACTTC
CASSQTSGGASYEQYF
>17|TRBJ2-1|TRBV5-1|NA|NA
TGCGCCAGCAGCTTGGTGGGCTTTAAGGCCTTTGGGAATGAGCAGTTCTTC
CASSLVGFKAFGNEQFF
>16|TRBJ2-3|TRBV7-6|NA|NA
TGTGCCAGCAGCTTAGATAGTCGGGGGCCCACAGATACGCAGTATTTT
CASSLDSRGPTDTQYF
>14|TRBJ2-3|TRBV4-1|NA|NA
TGCGCCAGCAGCCAAGTGGGGACAACAGATACGCAGTATTTT
CASSQVGTTDTQYF
>16|TRBJ2-3|TRBV5-1|NA|NA
TGCGCCAGCAGCACCTTTCTAGGGCGAGACCCAGATACGCAGTATTTT
CASSTFLGRDPDTQYF
>18|TRBJ2-1|TRBV28|NA|TRBD2
TGTGCCAGCAGTTTATCTAGTCTAGCGGGGGACCTACACAATGAGCAGTTCTTC
CASSLSSLAGDLHNEQFF
>15|TRBJ2-7|TRBV4-1|few|NA
TGCGCCAGCAGCTTCCAGGGGCCGCATACCTACGAGCAGTACTTC
CASSFQGPHTYEQYF
>18|TRBJ1-6|TRBV11-2|NA|TRBD1
TGTGCCAGCCGAGGGATTCGGACAGGGCTTTTAGAGGGGTCACCCCTCCACTTT
CASRGIRTGLLEGSPLHF
>15|TRBJ2-3|TRBV6-4|few|TRBD1
TGTGCCAGCAGTGACTCGACAGGGGCTACAGATACGCAGTATTTT
CASSDSTGATDTQYF
>19|TRBJ2-7|TRBV19|NA|NA
TGTGCCAGTAGTATATTCGGGACTGCGACAGGGCGGGTAGGCTACGAGCAGTACTTC
CASSIFGTATGRVGYEQYF
>18|TRBJ2-3|TRBV4-3|NA|TRBD2
TGCGCCAGCAGCCAAGAGGTCGGGGGGCGGGGGGCCTTAGATACGCAGTATTTT
CASSQEVGGRGALDTQYF
>15|TRBJ1-4|TRBV2|NA|NA
TGTGCCAGCAGTGAACAGGGTGTTACTAATGAAAAACTGTTTTTT
CASSEQGVTNEKLFF
>15|TRBJ2-5|TRBV9|NA|NA
TGTGCCAGCAGCCCTACAGGGCTATTTGGGGAGACCCAGTACTTC
CASSPTGLFGETQYF
>16|TRBJ2-3|TRBV4-2|once|NA
TGTGCCAGCAGCCAATTTTGGGGGGCTTACACAGATACGCAGTATTTT
CASSQFWGAYTDTQYF
>15|TRBJ1-1|TRBV7-9|NA|NA
TGTGCCAGCAGCCTTCCCGGGACAAAGAACACTGAAGCTTTCTTT
CASSLPGTKNTEAFF
>14|TRBJ1-2|TRBV7-2|NA|NA
TGTGCCAGCAGCTTAATTAGAGTTACCTATGGCTACACCTTC
CASSLIRVTYGYTF
>14|TRBJ1-2|TRBV7-2|NA|NA
TGTGCCAGCAGCTTCGTTCCCCCGGCCCAGGGCTACACCTTC
CASSFVPPAQGYTF
>17|TRBJ1-6|TRBV27|NA|NA
TGTGCCAGCAGCCAAAGCGTACGGAGCTCCTATAATTCACCCCTCCACTTT
CASSQSVRSSYNSPLHF
>12|TRBJ1-4|TRBV6-5|NA|NA
TGTGCCAGCAGTGGGGCGGGAGAAAAACTGTTTTTT
CASSGAGEKLFF
>12|TRBJ1-2|TRBV4-3|NA|TRBD1
TGCGCCAGCAGTTCACAGGGGTTTGGCTACACCTTC
CASSSQGFGYTF
>16|TRBJ1-2|TRBV19|NA|NA
TGTGCCAGCCTCCCGTCGTTCGATCTATCGGGCTATGGCTACACCTTC
CASLPSFDLSGYGYTF
>15|TRBJ1-5|TRBV19|NA|TRBD1
TGTGCCAGTAATCCCTTCGGACAGGGCAATCAGCCCCAGCATTTT
CASNPFGQGNQPQHF
>16|TRBJ1-1|TRBV6-6|NA|NA
TGTGCCAGCAGTTACGAGGGCCCGATGGTGAATACTGAAGCTTTCTTT
CASSYEGPMVNTEAFF
>18|TRBJ1-1|TRBV4-1|NA|TRBD1
TGCGCCAGCAGCCATAATACCCTACGGACAGGAATGAACACTGAAGCTTTCTTT
CASSHNTLRTGMNTEAFF
>14|TRBJ2-3|TRBV7-6|NA|NA
TGTGCCAGCAGCTTAGGGGTGAGCACAGATACGCAGTATTTT
CASSLGVSTDTQYF
>14|TRBJ1-1|TRBV9|NA|TRBD1
TGTGCCAGCAGCACAGGGGGCCGAGAAACTGAAGCTTTCTTT
CASSTGGRETEAFF
>11|TRBJ1-2|TRBV9|NA|NA
TGTGCCAGCAGCGTACCGGGTGGCTACACCTTC
CASSVPGGYTF
>19|TRBJ1-2|TRBV4-1|NA|NA
TGCGCCAGCAGCCAAGGACCCGGCGGGGCGAGGGCCCCCAACTATGGCTACACCTTC
CASSQGPGGARAPNYGYTF
>15|TRBJ1-2|TRBV4-3|NA|NA
TGCGCCAGCAGCCAAGAGTCGGGGGGGACCTATGGCTACACCTTC
CASSQESGGTYGYTF
>13|TRBJ2-3|TRBV29-1|NA|NA
TGCAGCGTTGGTCAGGGAAGCACAGATACGCAGTATTTT
CSVGQGSTDTQYF
>13|TRBJ2-2|TRBV25-1|NA|NA
TGTGCCAGCAGTGAGTTTAACACCGGGGAGCTGTTTTTT
CASSEFNTGELFF
>15|TRBJ2-7|TRBV18|NA|TRBD1
TGTGCCAGCTCCCAGGGGGCAGGGGGCTCCTACGAGCAGTACTTC
CASSQGAGGSYEQYF
>17|TRBJ1-4|TRBV19|once|NA
TGTGCCAGTACCGGGGCCAAGGAGGGGACAACTAATGAAAAACTGTTTTTT
CASTGAKEGTTNEKLFF
>15|TRBJ2-3|TRBV7-9|NA|TRBD2
TGTGCCAGCAGCTCGGGACTAGCGGGGACAGATACGCAGTATTTT
CASSSGLAGTDTQYF
>14|TRBJ2-1|TRBV19|NA|TRBD2
TGTGCCAGTAGTGTCGGGGGGGATTACAATGAGCAGTTCTTC
CASSVGGDYNEQFF
>14|TRBJ1-4|TRBV6-5|once|NA
TGTGCCACCCGCCAGGCGGAGTGGAATGAAAAACTGTTTTTT
CATRQAEWNEKLFF
>17|TRBJ2-7|TRBV4-1|NA|TRBD1
TGCGCCAGCAGCCAAGGGAGTTCCTGGACAGGGAACCACGAGCAGTACTTC
CASSQGSSWTGNHEQYF